This entry lists 3 T cell receptor beta chains sequenced from one sample in a study of blood T cell repertoires in COVID-19. Libraries were prepared by immunoSEQ multiplex PCR; TCRdb keeps only in-frame clonotypes and omits some of them. The sample lists more than 200,000 clones, over 65% occurring once. What was sequenced was peripheral blood. These receptors were taken from a woman in her 70s with active or convalescent COVID-19.

This chain uses TRBV15 with TRBJ1-5, with D unclear. CDR3 length: 16 residues. Trimming shortened V by 1 base and J by 0 bases, and 10 bases separated the two germline ends. Germline V CDR1 and CDR2: LNHNV, YYDKDF (reference sequence). The DNA of the CDR3 is TGTGCCACCAGCAGAGCGGGGAGTTATAGCAATCAGCCCCAGCATTTT. Its translation is CATSRAGSYSNQPQHF.

The chain joins TRBV9 to TRBJ2-1, with a possible D match to TRBD2 (5 bases). Looked up from germline, CDR1 is SGDLS and CDR2 is YYNGEE. This CDR3 region has 15 residues. Trimming left V 0 bases short and J 8 bases short, with 15 bases between. The CDR3 sequence is CASSVVPGSGYEQFF. The CDR3 DNA reads as TGTGCCAGCAGCGTAGTCCCGGGCAGCGGCTATGAGCAGTTCTTC.

This clone was observed a few times. The chain uses TRBV10-3 and TRBJ2-7; D perhaps matches TRBD2 (6 bases). Germline V lookup: CDR1 ENHRY, CDR2 SYGVKD. The ends were cut back, 3 bases at V and 4 bases at J, with 13 bases in the middle. The CDR3 covers 14 residues. CDR3 protein: CAISEGPAGYEQYF. CDR3 sequence (DNA): TGTGCCATCAGTGAAGGTCCGGCGGGGTACGAGCAGTACTTC.